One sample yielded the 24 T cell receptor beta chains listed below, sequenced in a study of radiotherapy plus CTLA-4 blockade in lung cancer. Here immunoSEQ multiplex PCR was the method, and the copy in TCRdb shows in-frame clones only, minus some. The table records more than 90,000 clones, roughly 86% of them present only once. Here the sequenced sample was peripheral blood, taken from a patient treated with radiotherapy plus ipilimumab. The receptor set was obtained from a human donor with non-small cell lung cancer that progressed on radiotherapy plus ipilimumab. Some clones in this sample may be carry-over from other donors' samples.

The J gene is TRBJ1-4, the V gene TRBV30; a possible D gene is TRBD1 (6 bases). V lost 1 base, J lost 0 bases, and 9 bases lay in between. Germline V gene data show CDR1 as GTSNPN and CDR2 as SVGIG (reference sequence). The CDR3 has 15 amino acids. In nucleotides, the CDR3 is TGTGCCTGGAGTGATACAGGGTCAACTAATGAAAAACTGTTTTTT. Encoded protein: CAWSDTGSTNEKLFF.

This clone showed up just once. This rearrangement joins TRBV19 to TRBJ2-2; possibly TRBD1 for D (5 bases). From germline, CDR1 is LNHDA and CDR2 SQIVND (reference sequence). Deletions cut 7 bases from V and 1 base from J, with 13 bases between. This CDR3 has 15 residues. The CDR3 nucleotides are TGTGCCAGTAATCTCCAGGGCAGGAACACCGGGGAGCTGTTTTTT. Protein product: CASNLQGRNTGELFF.

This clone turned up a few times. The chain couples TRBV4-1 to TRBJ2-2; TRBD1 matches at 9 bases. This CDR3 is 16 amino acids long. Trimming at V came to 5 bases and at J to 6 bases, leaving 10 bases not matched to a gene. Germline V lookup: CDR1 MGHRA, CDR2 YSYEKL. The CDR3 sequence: CASSEDRGGWAGELFF. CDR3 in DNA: TGCGCCAGCAGCGAGGACAGGGGAGGATGGGCCGGGGAGCTGTTTTTT.

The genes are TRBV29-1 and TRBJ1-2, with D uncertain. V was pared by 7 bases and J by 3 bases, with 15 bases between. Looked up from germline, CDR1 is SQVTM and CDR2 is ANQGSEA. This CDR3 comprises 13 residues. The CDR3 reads CSAAVGIDYGYTF. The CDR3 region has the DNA TGCAGCGCTGCCGTGGGGATCGACTATGGCTACACCTTC.

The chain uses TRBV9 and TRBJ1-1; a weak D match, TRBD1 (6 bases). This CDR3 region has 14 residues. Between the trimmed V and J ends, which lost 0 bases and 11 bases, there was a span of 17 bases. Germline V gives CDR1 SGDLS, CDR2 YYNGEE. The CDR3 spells CASSVGGAPRFAFF. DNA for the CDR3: TGTGCCAGCAGCGTAGGGGGGGCGCCCCGATTTGCTTTCTTT.

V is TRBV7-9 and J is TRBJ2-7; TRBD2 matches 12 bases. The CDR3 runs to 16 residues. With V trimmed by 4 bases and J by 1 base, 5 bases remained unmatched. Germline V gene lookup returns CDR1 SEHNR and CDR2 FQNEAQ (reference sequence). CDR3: CASSSTSGGESYEQYF. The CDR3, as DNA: TGTGCCAGCAGCTCGACTAGCGGGGGAGAGTCCTACGAGCAGTACTTC.

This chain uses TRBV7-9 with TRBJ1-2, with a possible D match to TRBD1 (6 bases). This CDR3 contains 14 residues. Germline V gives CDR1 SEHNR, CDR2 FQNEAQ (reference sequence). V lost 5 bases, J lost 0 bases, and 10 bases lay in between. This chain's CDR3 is CASSLRTANYGYTF. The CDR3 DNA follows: TGTGCCAGCAGCCTAAGGACAGCTAACTATGGCTACACCTTC.

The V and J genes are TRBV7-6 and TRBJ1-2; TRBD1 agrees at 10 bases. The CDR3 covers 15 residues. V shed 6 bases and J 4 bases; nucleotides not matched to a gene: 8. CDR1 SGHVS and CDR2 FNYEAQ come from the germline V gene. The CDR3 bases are TGTGCCAGCAGTAGCCAAGGGACAGGGGTCTATGGCTACACCTTC. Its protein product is CASSSQGTGVYGYTF.

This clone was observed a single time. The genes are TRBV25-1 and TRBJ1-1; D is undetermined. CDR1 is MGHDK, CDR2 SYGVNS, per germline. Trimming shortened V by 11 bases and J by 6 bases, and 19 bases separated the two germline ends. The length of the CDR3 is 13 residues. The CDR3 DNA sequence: TGTGCCTCAATCAGCGGGTACAGAGCTGAAGCTTTCTTT. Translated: CASISGYRAEAFF.

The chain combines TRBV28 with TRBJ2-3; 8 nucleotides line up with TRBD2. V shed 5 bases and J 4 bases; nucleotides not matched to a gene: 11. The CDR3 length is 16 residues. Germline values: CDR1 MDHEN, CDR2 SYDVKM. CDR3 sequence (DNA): TGTGCCAGCAGTGAATTTAGCGGGATCCCGGCAGATACGCAGTATTTT. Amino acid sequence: CASSEFSGIPADTQYF. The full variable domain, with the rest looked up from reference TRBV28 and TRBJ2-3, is DVKVTQSSRYLVKRTGEKVFLECVQDMDHENMFWYRQDPGLGLRLIYFSYDVKMKEKGDIPEGYSVSREKKERFSLILESASTNQTSMYLCASSEFSGIPADTQYFGPGTRLTVL.

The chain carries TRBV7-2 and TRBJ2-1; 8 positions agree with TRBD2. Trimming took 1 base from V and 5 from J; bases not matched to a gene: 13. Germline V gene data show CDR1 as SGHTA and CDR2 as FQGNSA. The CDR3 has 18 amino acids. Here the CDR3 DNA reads TGTGCCAGCAGCTTAGTCCCGGCTGGTAGCGGGGAGAACAATGAGCAGTTCTTC. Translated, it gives CASSLVPAGSGENNEQFF.

The CDR3 DNA is TGTGCCAGCACCTCGGGGAGGGTGGCTGGAAACACCATATATTTT. Translation: CASTSGRVAGNTIYF. This chain links TRBV6-1 with TRBJ1-3; no clear D. The CDR3 runs to 15 residues. Looked up from germline, CDR1 is MNHNS and CDR2 is SASEGT. Trimming took off 7 bases at V and 2 bases at J, with 15 bases between the two ends.

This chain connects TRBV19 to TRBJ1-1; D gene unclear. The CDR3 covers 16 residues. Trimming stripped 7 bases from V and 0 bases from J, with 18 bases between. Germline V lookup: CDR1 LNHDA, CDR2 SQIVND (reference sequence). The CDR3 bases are TGTGCCAGTACCCGAGGTGCGGGCAGGATGAACACTGAAGCTTTCTTT. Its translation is CASTRGAGRMNTEAFF.

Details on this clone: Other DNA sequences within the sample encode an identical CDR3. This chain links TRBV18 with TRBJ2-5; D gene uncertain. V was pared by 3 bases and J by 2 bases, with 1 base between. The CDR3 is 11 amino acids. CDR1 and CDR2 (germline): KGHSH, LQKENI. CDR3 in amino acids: CASSPQETQYF. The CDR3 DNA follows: TGTGCCAGCTCACCTCAAGAGACCCAGTACTTC. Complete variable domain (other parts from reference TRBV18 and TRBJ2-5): NAGVMQNPRHLVRRRGQEARLRCSPMKGHSHVYWYRQLPEEGLKFMVYLQKENIIDESGMPKERFSAEFPKEGPSILRIQQVVRGDSAAYFCASSPQETQYFGPGTRLLVL.

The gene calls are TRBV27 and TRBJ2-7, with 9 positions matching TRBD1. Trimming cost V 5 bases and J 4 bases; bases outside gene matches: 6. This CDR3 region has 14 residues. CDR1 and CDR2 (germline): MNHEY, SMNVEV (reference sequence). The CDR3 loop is CASSKNRGRYEQYF. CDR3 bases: TGTGCCAGCAGTAAAAACAGGGGGCGGTACGAGCAGTACTTC.

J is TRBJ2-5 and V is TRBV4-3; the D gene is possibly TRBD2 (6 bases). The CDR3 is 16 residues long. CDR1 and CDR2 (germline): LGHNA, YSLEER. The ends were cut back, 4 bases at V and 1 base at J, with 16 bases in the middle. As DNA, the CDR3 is TGCGCCAGCAGCCCAAGACTAGGCTCGGCCCAAGAGACCCAGTACTTC. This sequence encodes CASSPRLGSAQETQYF.

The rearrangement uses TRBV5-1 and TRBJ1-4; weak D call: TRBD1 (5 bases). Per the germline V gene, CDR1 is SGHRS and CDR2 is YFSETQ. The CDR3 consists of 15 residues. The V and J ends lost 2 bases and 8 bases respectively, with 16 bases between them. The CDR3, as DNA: TGCGCCAGCAGCTTAAGTGGGACGGGGGAGGAAAAACTGTTTTTT. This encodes CASSLSGTGEEKLFF.

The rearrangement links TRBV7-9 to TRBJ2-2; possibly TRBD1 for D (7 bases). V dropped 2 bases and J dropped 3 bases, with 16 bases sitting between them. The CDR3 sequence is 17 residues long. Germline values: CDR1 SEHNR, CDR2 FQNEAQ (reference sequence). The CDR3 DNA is TGTGCCAGCAGCTTAAGGAGGGGGCGAAGGGACACCGGGGAGCTGTTTTTT. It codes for CASSLRRGRRDTGELFF. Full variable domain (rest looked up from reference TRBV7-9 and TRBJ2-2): DTGVSQNPRHKITKRGQNVTFRCDPISEHNRLYWYRQTLGQGPEFLTYFQNEAQLEKSRLLSDRFSAERPKGSFSTLEIQRTEQGDSAMYLCASSLRRGRRDTGELFFGEGSRLTVL.

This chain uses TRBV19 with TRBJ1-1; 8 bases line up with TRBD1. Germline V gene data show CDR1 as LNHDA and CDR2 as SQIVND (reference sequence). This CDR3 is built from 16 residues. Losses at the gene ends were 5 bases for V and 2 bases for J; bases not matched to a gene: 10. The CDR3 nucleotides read TGTGCCAGTAGTCCCCAGAGGACAGGGATCAACACTGAAGCTTTCTTT. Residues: CASSPQRTGINTEAFF.

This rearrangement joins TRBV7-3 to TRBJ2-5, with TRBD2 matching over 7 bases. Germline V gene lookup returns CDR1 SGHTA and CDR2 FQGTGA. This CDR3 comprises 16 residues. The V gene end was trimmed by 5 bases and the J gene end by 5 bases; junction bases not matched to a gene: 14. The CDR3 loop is CASSLLPSAGRETQYF. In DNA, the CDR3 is TGTGCCAGCAGCCTACTCCCTTCAGCGGGGAGGGAGACCCAGTACTTC.

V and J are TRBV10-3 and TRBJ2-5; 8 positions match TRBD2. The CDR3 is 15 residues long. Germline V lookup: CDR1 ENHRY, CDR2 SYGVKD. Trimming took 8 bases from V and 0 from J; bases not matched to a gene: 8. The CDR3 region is CAISLSGANQETQYF. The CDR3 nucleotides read TGTGCCATCTCTCTTAGCGGGGCAAACCAAGAGACCCAGTACTTC.

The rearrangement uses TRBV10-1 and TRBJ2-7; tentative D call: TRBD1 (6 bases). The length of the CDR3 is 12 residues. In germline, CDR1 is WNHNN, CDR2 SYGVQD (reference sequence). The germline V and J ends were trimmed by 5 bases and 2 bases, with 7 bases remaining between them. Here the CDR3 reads CASSSGAYEQYF. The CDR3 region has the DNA TGCGCCAGCAGTTCAGGGGCCTACGAGCAGTACTTC.

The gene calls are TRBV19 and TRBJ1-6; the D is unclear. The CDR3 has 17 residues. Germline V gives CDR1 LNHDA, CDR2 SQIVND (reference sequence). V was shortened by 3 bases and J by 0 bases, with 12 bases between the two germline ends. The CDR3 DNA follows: TGTGCCAGTAGTATCCGACCTTCTAGCTCCTATAATTCACCCCTCCACTTT. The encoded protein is CASSIRPSSSYNSPLHF.

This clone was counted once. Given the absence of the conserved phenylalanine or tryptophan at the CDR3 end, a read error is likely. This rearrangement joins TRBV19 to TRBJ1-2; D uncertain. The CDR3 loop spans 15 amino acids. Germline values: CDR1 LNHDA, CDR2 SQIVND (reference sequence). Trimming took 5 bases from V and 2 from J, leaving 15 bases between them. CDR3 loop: CASSLSGRMNYGYTV. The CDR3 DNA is TGTGCCAGTAGTCTTTCCGGACGGATGAACTATGGCTACACCGTC.